A single sample gave rise to the 8 T cell receptor beta chains below, sequenced in a study of shared clonotypes between healthy human individuals. Generated by immunoSEQ multiplex PCR, the TCRdb table keeps only in-frame clones and is missing some. There are approximately 2.5 million clones in the sample; 80% to 95% occur only once, and about 0.38% lies in the top ten. Sample: naive CD4+ T cells from PBMCs. As for subset: CD45RA+ positively selected. Receptors were obtained from a young man in good health. Some clones in this sample may be carry-over from other donors' samples.

The chain carries TRBV5-1 and TRBJ1-1; 7 bases are shared with TRBD1. This CDR3 spans 15 amino acids. The ends lost 4 bases at V and 4 bases at J; junction bases unmatched: 10. Per germline, CDR1 SGHRS and CDR2 YFSETQ. CDR3 DNA: TGCGCCAGCAGCCCCGAGACAGGGTACGCCACTGAAGCTTTCTTT. It encodes CASSPETGYATEAFF.

This clone was observed once. V usage is TRBV10-3 and J usage is TRBJ1-6; 7 bases align to TRBD1. The CDR3 sequence is 14 residues long. The ends lost 6 bases at V and 7 bases at J; junction bases unmatched: 6. Germline lookup yields CDR1 ENHRY and CDR2 SYGVKD. The CDR3 sequence: CAISTGTDNSPLHF. The CDR3 coding sequence is TGTGCCATCAGCACCGGGACAGACAATTCACCCCTCCACTTT.

The genes are TRBV19 and TRBJ2-7; either TRBD1 or TRBD2 may supply D (5 bases each). V dropped 6 bases and J dropped 3 bases, with 15 bases sitting between them. CDR1 is LNHDA and CDR2 is SQIVND in the germline V gene (reference sequence). CDR3 size: 14 residues. CDR3 nucleotide sequence: TGTGCCAGTAGATCTCGGGGCAGCCTCTACGAGCAGTACTTC. Its protein product is CASRSRGSLYEQYF.

J is TRBJ2-2 and V is TRBV4-1, with D possibly being TRBD1 (6 bases). V dropped 1 base and J dropped 5 bases, with 14 bases sitting between them. The germline V gene encodes CDR1 MGHRA and CDR2 YSYEKL. CDR3 length: 16 residues. In DNA, the CDR3 is TGCGCCAGCAGCCAAGGAACAGGGTTAGGGACCGGGGAGCTGTTTTTT. Translating gives CASSQGTGLGTGELFF.

J is TRBJ2-3 and V is TRBV5-1; 8 bases are a match to TRBD2. Germline lookup yields CDR1 SGHRS and CDR2 YFSETQ. After removal of 5 bases from V and 3 bases from J, the junction contained 11 bases not matched to a gene. There are 16 residues in the CDR3. In DNA form, the CDR3 reads TGCGCCAGCAGTTTAGCTAGCGGGTCTGGGACAGATACGCAGTATTTT. This codes for CASSLASGSGTDTQYF.

V and J are TRBV6-6 and TRBJ1-4; tentatively, D is TRBD1 (5 bases). This CDR3 region has 14 residues. The germline V and J ends were trimmed by 0 bases and 9 bases, with 11 bases remaining between them. Germline V gene lookup returns CDR1 MNHNY and CDR2 SVGAGI (reference sequence). CDR3: CASSYSGTEKKLFF. CDR3 DNA sequence: TGTGCCAGCAGTTACTCCGGGACGGAAAAAAAACTGTTTTTT.

CDR3 in DNA: TGTGCCAGCAGTTCCCAGCTGAATTACAATGAGCAGTTCTTC. This sequence encodes CASSSQLNYNEQFF. The genes are TRBV28 and TRBJ2-1; no firm D call. This CDR3 comprises 14 residues. Per germline, CDR1 MDHEN and CDR2 SYDVKM. Trimming shortened V by 4 bases and J by 4 bases, and 11 bases separated the two germline ends.

This chain links TRBV10-3 with TRBJ2-5, with TRBD1 matching 7 bases. From germline, CDR1 is ENHRY and CDR2 SYGVKD. The CDR3 is made up of 15 amino acids. Trimming at V came to 2 bases and at J to 5 bases, leaving 8 bases not matched to a gene. This CDR3 is CAISEVKGAGETQYF. The DNA for the CDR3 is TGTGCCATCAGTGAGGTAAAGGGGGCTGGCGAGACCCAGTACTTC.